A selection of T cell receptor beta chains follows, all from one sample in a study of cytomegalovirus exposure and HLA in healthy donors. This table comes from immunoSEQ multiplex PCR, and its TCRdb copy is limited to in-frame clones, with some not included. The table lists 65,000 to 100,000 clones, 80% to 95% of them singletons, with 3.6% in the top ten. The sample was PBMCs. Receptors originate from a woman in her 30s in good health and CMV-seronegative. CDR3s include the opening cysteine and the closing phenylalanine or tryptophan. Fields, in order: V gene, D gene, J gene, CDR3 length, clone size, CDR3 DNA, CDR3 protein. A D gene is named only where the DNA matches it firmly. Rows may omit the clone size; those that give it use once, few, many or a size class.

V: TRBV30
D: TRBD1
J: TRBJ1-6
length: 15
size: .
DNA: TGTGCCTGGAGTGAATGGCAGGGGGTCAGGTCACCCCTCCACTTT
CDR3: CAWSEWQGVRSPLHF

V: TRBV2
D: .
J: TRBJ1-2
length: 13
size: .
DNA: TGTGCCAGCAGTGATCAGGGGAGCTATGGCAACACCTTC
CDR3: CASSDQGSYGNTF

V: TRBV7-9
D: .
J: TRBJ2-2
length: 15
size: .
DNA: TGTGCCAGCAGCACCCCAGGGGTTTACACCGGGGAGCTGTTTTTT
CDR3: CASSTPGVYTGELFF

V: TRBV19
D: TRBD2
J: TRBJ2-1
length: 15
size: .
DNA: TGTGCCAGTAGTTCCGGGGGGAAGGGATCCAATGAGCAGTTCTTC
CDR3: CASSSGGKGSNEQFF

V: TRBV6-4
D: .
J: TRBJ2-1
length: 15
size: .
DNA: TGTGCCAGCAGTGACTCGACACAGGTCTCGACTGAGCAGTTCTTC
CDR3: CASSDSTQVSTEQFF

V: TRBV9
D: .
J: TRBJ2-5
length: 14
size: .
DNA: TGTGCCAGCAGCGTCTCCCAGGGAAGAGAGACCCAGTACTTC
CDR3: CASSVSQGRETQYF

V: TRBV6-1
D: .
J: TRBJ1-2
length: 13
size: .
DNA: TGTGCCAGCAGTGAGGCGGCCTCTTATGGCTACACCTTC
CDR3: CASSEAASYGYTF

V: TRBV2
D: TRBD1
J: TRBJ1-1
length: 15
size: .
DNA: TGTGCCAGCAGTGCCCGACAGGGGCTGGGCACTGAAGCTTTCTTT
CDR3: CASSARQGLGTEAFF

V: TRBV9
D: TRBD1
J: TRBJ1-5
length: 17
size: .
DNA: TGTGCCAGCAGAAAGCGGGACAGGGGATATAGCAATCAGCCCCAGCATTTT
CDR3: CASRKRDRGYSNQPQHF

V: TRBV7-9
D: .
J: TRBJ2-4
length: 11
size: .
DNA: TGTGCCAGCAACGACCGGGGCATTCAGTACTTC
CDR3: CASNDRGIQYF

V: TRBV6-1
D: .
J: TRBJ2-3
length: 13
size: .
DNA: TGTGCCAGCAGTTATTTAGTCTTTCATACGCAGTATTTT
CDR3: CASSYLVFHTQYF

V: TRBV7-9
D: TRBD1
J: TRBJ2-7
length: 14
size: .
DNA: TGTGCCAGCAGCAGGGACAGCGCTTTGGTCGAGCAGTACTTC
CDR3: CASSRDSALVEQYF

V: TRBV4-1
D: TRBD1
J: TRBJ1-2
length: 15
size: .
DNA: TGCGCCAGCAGCCAAGAGGACAGGGCTAACTATGGCTACACCTTC
CDR3: CASSQEDRANYGYTF

V: TRBV4-2
D: TRBD1
J: TRBJ1-3
length: 17
size: .
DNA: TGTGCCAGCAGCCAAGATCCGGGACAGGGGGCTGGAAACACCATATATTTT
CDR3: CASSQDPGQGAGNTIYF

V: TRBV6-5
D: TRBD1
J: TRBJ1-1
length: 14
size: .
DNA: TGTGCCAGCAGTTACCAGACAGGGTATACTGAAGCTTTCTTT
CDR3: CASSYQTGYTEAFF

V: TRBV19
D: TRBD2
J: TRBJ2-4
length: 14
size: .
DNA: TGTGCCAGTAGTATAGGCGGGGGAGCGGGAGGGCTGTACTTC
CDR3: CASSIGGGAGGLYF

V: TRBV28
D: .
J: TRBJ2-5
length: 15
size: .
DNA: TGTGCCAGCAGTTTAGGATTGGCAGGGATAGAGACCCAGTACTTC
CDR3: CASSLGLAGIETQYF

V: TRBV4-1
D: .
J: TRBJ2-3
length: 16
size: .
DNA: TGCGCCAGCAGCCCTCGGAGGGATACTAGCACAGATACGCAGTATTTT
CDR3: CASSPRRDTSTDTQYF

V: TRBV19
D: TRBD2
J: TRBJ2-5
length: 12
size: .
DNA: TGTGCCAGCAGTAGCGGGGCAAAGACCCAGTACTTC
CDR3: CASSSGAKTQYF

V: TRBV30
D: TRBD2
J: TRBJ2-5
length: 14
size: once
DNA: TGTGCCTGGAGTCCCGGACTAGCGGGAGAGACCCAGTACTTC
CDR3: CAWSPGLAGETQYF

V: TRBV6-1
D: TRBD1
J: TRBJ1-5
length: 16
size: .
DNA: TGTGCCAGCAGTGAACCCCAGGGGGTTGGCAATCAGCCCCAGCATTTT
CDR3: CASSEPQGVGNQPQHF

V: TRBV18
D: .
J: TRBJ1-1
length: 16
size: once
DNA: TGTGCCAGCTCACCCCGCCGGCCGGACAGCCGCACTGAAGCTTTCTTT
CDR3: CASSPRRPDSRTEAFF

V: TRBV7-2
D: TRBD2
J: TRBJ2-7
length: 15
size: .
DNA: TGTGCCAGCAGCTTATCGCGGGGGGGACTAGGAGAGCAGTACTTC
CDR3: CASSLSRGGLGEQYF

V: TRBV19
D: .
J: TRBJ2-7
length: 15
size: .
DNA: TGTGCCAGTAGTCCTCAACGGACAGAACGCTACGAGCAGTACTTC
CDR3: CASSPQRTERYEQYF

V: TRBV27
D: TRBD2
J: TRBJ2-7
length: 15
size: .
DNA: TGTGCCAGCAGTCCGGGGGTAGCGGGGTCTTACGAGCAGTACTTC
CDR3: CASSPGVAGSYEQYF

V: TRBV7-9
D: TRBD1
J: TRBJ1-2
length: 13
size: .
DNA: TGTGCCAGCAGCATCCGGGACAGGGATGGCTACACCTTC
CDR3: CASSIRDRDGYTF

V: TRBV7-2
D: .
J: TRBJ2-2
length: 16
size: .
DNA: TGTGCCAGCAGCGAAAAAGGACAGCTGAATGCCGGGGAGCTGTTTTTT
CDR3: CASSEKGQLNAGELFF

V: TRBV29-1
D: TRBD1
J: TRBJ1-1
length: 17
size: .
DNA: TGCAGCGTTGAAGATCAGGTGACAGGGGCCATGAACACTGAAGCTTTCTTT
CDR3: CSVEDQVTGAMNTEAFF

V: TRBV27
D: TRBD1
J: TRBJ1-1
length: 14
size: .
DNA: TGTGCCAGCAGGGGACAGCCCATGAACACTGAAGCTTTCTTT
CDR3: CASRGQPMNTEAFF

V: TRBV4-1
D: .
J: TRBJ2-7
length: 13
size: .
DNA: TGCGCCAGCAGCCAAAGCGGCTCCTACGAGCAGTACTTC
CDR3: CASSQSGSYEQYF

V: TRBV9
D: TRBD1
J: TRBJ1-2
length: 15
size: .
DNA: TGTGCCAGCAGCGTCGGGACAGGGCCGCACTATGGCTACACCTTC
CDR3: CASSVGTGPHYGYTF

V: TRBV19
D: TRBD1
J: TRBJ1-5
length: 17
size: .
DNA: TGTGCCAGTAGTCCCGAGGACAGGGAAGAGAGCAATCAGCCCCAGCATTTT
CDR3: CASSPEDREESNQPQHF

V: TRBV7-2
D: TRBD1
J: TRBJ2-3
length: 15
size: .
DNA: TGTGCCAGCAGCCACGGGGACAGGGAGACAGATACGCAGTATTTT
CDR3: CASSHGDRETDTQYF

V: TRBV28
D: TRBD1
J: TRBJ1-5
length: 15
size: .
DNA: TGTGCCAGCAGTAAGACTGGACAGGGCTCGGGGGCCCAGCATTTT
CDR3: CASSKTGQGSGAQHF

V: TRBV11-1
D: .
J: TRBJ1-1
length: 17
size: once
DNA: TGTGCCAGCAGCTTAATGAAATACAGGGCGGCGAACACTGAAGCTTTCTTT
CDR3: CASSLMKYRAANTEAFF

V: TRBV4-1
D: .
J: TRBJ2-6
length: 17
size: once
DNA: TGCGCCAGCAGCCAAGTCCCGCCGAGCTCTGGGGCCAACGTCCTGACTTTC
CDR3: CASSQVPPSSGANVLTF

V: TRBV5-5
D: .
J: TRBJ1-2
length: 14
size: .
DNA: TGTGCCAGCAGCTTGGGATCAGGGGCCTATGGCTACACCTTC
CDR3: CASSLGSGAYGYTF

V: TRBV18
D: TRBD1
J: TRBJ1-2
length: 14
size: once
DNA: TGTGCCAGCTCACCCGGGACAGGGGGGCATGGCTACACCTTC
CDR3: CASSPGTGGHGYTF

V: TRBV9
D: TRBD2
J: TRBJ2-3
length: 16
size: .
DNA: TGTGCCAGCAGCCCAACTAGCGGGGGCAGCACAGATACGCAGTATTTT
CDR3: CASSPTSGGSTDTQYF

V: TRBV29-1
D: .
J: TRBJ1-1
length: 12
size: .
DNA: TGCAGCGCGACTGCGATGAACACTGAAGCTTTCTTT
CDR3: CSATAMNTEAFF

V: TRBV7-3
D: TRBD2
J: TRBJ2-3
length: 19
size: .
DNA: TGTGCCAGCAGCTTGACTAGCGGGGGGCACCAGAGGAGCACAGATACGCAGTATTTT
CDR3: CASSLTSGGHQRSTDTQYF